This record covers a single T cell receptor beta chain. Its antigen remains unknown. The CDR3 totals 17 residues. Germline loops: CDR1 SGHRS, CDR2 YFSETQ. Germline trimming cut 0 bases from V and 7 bases from J; bases unmatched to any gene: 11. The table came from immunoSEQ multiplex PCR; TCRdb's copy has only in-frame clones and leaves some out. The top ten hold around 32% of the sample, which has about 89,000 clones, around 80% seen once. Genomic DNA for TCR beta libraries, around 2 micrograms, came from cryopreserved PBMCs. The data originate from a study of cytotoxic CD8 clonotypes in ibrutinib-treated CLL. Background on the study: In all, more than ten patients were relapsed/refractory, 15 were treatment-naive and 17 to 18 were IGHV unmutated. After median around 5.5 years, roughly 15 stayed in remission, about 12 progressed; responses some 25 partial, 2 complete.

Study conclusions and caveats: In comparison with age-matched healthy donors, baseline clonality was higher and tracked circulating CD8+ T-cell counts.

Sequencing was performed on PBMCs, taken after 12 months of ibrutinib treatment. The chain recombines TRBV5-1 with TRBJ1-4; TRBD1 aligns across 8 bases. This sequence originates from a human donor with chronic lymphocytic leukemia. The CDR3 region has the DNA TGCGCCAGCAGCTTGGGGCGTTCAGGGGGCAAGATTGAAAAACTGTTTTTT. Its protein is CASSLGRSGGKIEKLFF.